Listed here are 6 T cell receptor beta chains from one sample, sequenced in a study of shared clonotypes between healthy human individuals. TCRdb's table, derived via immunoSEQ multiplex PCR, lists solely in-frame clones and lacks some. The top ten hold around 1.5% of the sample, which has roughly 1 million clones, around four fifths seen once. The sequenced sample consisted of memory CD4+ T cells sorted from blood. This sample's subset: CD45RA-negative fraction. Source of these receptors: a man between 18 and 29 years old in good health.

The CDR3 DNA reads as TGTGCCAGCAGCTTAGGGGGACAGGTAGATGAGCAGTTCTTC. Protein sequence: CASSLGGQVDEQFF. The chain combines TRBV7-2 with TRBJ2-1, with TRBD1 identical over 8 bases. Germline lookup yields CDR1 SGHTA and CDR2 FQGNSA. There are 14 residues in the CDR3. V trimming: 1 base; J trimming: 8 bases; junction bases outside the gene matches: 4.

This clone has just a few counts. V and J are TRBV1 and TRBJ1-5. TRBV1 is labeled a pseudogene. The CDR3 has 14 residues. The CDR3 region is CTSSQDPRDQPQHF. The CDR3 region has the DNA TGCACCAGCAGCCAAGATCCGCGGGATCAGCCCCAGCATTTT.

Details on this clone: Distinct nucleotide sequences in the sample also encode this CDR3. The CDR3 loop is CASSLGETYEQYF. The CDR3 nucleotides are TGTGCCAGCAGCTTGGGGGAGACCTACGAGCAGTACTTC. The chain couples TRBV7-9 to TRBJ2-7; D might be TRBD1 or TRBD2, each matching 5 bases. Germline CDR1 is SEHNR and CDR2 is FQNEAQ (reference sequence). The CDR3 is made up of 13 amino acids. V shed 3 bases and J shed 2 bases, with 8 bases lying between them.

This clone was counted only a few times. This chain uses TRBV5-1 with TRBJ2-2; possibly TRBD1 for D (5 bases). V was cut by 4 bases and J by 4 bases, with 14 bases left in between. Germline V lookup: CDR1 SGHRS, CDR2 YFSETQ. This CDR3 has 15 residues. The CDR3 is CASSDGRVPTGELFF. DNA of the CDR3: TGCGCCAGCAGCGACGGCAGGGTGCCCACCGGGGAGCTGTTTTTT.

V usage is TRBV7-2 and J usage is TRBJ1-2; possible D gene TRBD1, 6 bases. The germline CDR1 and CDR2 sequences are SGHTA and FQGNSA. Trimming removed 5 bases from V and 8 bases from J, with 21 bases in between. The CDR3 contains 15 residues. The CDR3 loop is CASSPRGGTDVGYTF. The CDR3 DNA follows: TGTGCCAGCAGCCCAAGGGGGGGGACGGACGTGGGCTACACCTTC. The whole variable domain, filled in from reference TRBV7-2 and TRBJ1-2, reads GAGVSQSPSNKVTEKGKDVELRCDPISGHTALYWYRQSLGQGLEFLIYFQGNSAPDKSGLPSDRFSAERTGGSVSTLTIQRTQQEDSAVYLCASSPRGGTDVGYTFGSGTRLTVV.

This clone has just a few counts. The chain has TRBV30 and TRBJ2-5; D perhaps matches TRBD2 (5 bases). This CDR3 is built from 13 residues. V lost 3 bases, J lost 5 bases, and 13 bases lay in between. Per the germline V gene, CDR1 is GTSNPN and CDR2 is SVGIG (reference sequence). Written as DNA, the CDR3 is TGTGCCTGGAGGGGAAGTGGCGGGGAGACCCAGTACTTC. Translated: CAWRGSGGETQYF.